The 19 T cell receptor beta chains below all came from one sample that was sequenced in a study of spatial heterogeneity in lung cancer. Time point reported: blood at routine non-recurrence follow-up after resection. Sequencing covered unsorted whole RNA taken from tumor, nontumor lung or frozen PBMC. TCRdb used MiXCR to reprocess the 5' RACE reads, holding one entry per CDR3 protein. The sample has more than 95,000 distinct CDR3 sequences; 10% to 15% are singletons. The sequences come from PBMCs, collected at follow-up. All receptors come from a male donor with early-stage non-small cell lung cancer.

Many counts were recorded for this clonotype. An end of the junction differs from the germline gene, which may be a read error. This chain joins TRBV7-7 and TRBJ2-5; D is possibly TRBD2 (6 bases). CDR3 size: 15 residues. Germline CDR1 reads SSHAT; CDR2 reads FNYEAQ (reference sequence). As DNA, the CDR3 is TGTGCTAGCAGCTTAGCGGACCTCCGGTCGGAGACCCAGTACTTC. This sequence encodes CASSLADLRSETQYF. Complete variable domain (other parts from reference TRBV7-7 and TRBJ2-5): GAGVSQSPRYKVTKRGQDVTLRCDPISSHATLYWYQQALGQGPEFLTYFNYEAQPDKSGLPSDRFSAERPEGSISTLTIQRTEQRDSAMYRCASSLADLRSETQYFGPGTRLLVL.

This chain joins TRBV10-1 and TRBJ2-2, with 10 bases fitting TRBD1. Germline V CDR1 and CDR2: WNHNN, SYGVQD (reference sequence). The CDR3 has 13 residues. With 8 bases clipped from V and 6 bases from J, the junction kept 3 bases outside the gene matches. The CDR3 nucleotides are TGCGCCAGCGGGGGACAGGGGCCCGGGGAGCTGTTTTTT. As protein: CASGGQGPGELFF.

CDR3 sequence: CASSLGTGGSQPQHF. CDR3 nucleotides: TGTGCCAGCAGCCTCGGGACAGGGGGCAGTCAGCCCCAGCATTTT. The V gene is TRBV9, the J gene TRBJ1-5; 12 positions match TRBD1. CDR1 is SGDLS and CDR2 is YYNGEE in the germline V gene. V lost 4 bases to trimming and J lost 6 bases; unmatched junction nucleotides: 5. This CDR3 is built from 15 residues.

Only a few counts were recorded for this clonotype. This sequence joins TRBV7-2 and TRBJ2-1; no clear D gene. The CDR3 covers 12 residues. V was clipped by 5 bases and J by 8 bases, with 10 bases between them. Germline CDR1 SGHTA, CDR2 FQGNSA. CDR3 amino acids: CASSQGLYEQFF. The CDR3 DNA reads as TGTGCCAGCAGCCAAGGCCTATATGAGCAGTTCTTC.

The chain is built from TRBV7-9 and TRBJ1-4; unclear D gene. CDR1 and CDR2 from the germline V gene are SEHNR and FQNEAQ (reference sequence). Trimming shortened V by 2 bases and J by 5 bases, and 21 bases separated the two germline ends. This CDR3 contains 18 residues. DNA of the CDR3: TGTGCCAGCAGCTTACTGTTTGGCGGCGGGCCCCGAAATGAAAAACTGTTTTTT. Translated: CASSLLFGGGPRNEKLFF.

This CDR3 reads CASSRRDRPHESPLHF. Written as DNA, the CDR3 is TGTGCCAGCAGCCGCCGGGACAGGCCTCACGAATCACCCCTCCACTTT. This chain uses TRBV6-5 with TRBJ1-6, with TRBD1 matching over 8 bases. V shed 6 bases and J 10 bases; nucleotides not matched to a gene: 14. The CDR3 totals 16 residues. Germline assignment: CDR1 MNHEY and CDR2 SVGAGI.

This clonotype was detected only a few times. The rearrangement joins TRBV7-2 to TRBJ1-4; D may be TRBD1 (5 bases). V gave up 0 bases and J gave up 10 bases, with 12 bases separating them. Germline V gene sequence: CDR1 SGHTA, CDR2 FQGNSA. CDR3 length: 14 residues. The CDR3 loop is CASSLAGRRGKLFF. The CDR3 coding sequence is TGTGCCAGCAGCTTAGCAGGGAGGAGGGGAAAACTGTTTTTT. The whole variable domain, remainder taken from reference TRBV7-2 and TRBJ1-4, is GAGVSQSPSNKVTEKGKDVELRCDPISGHTALYWYRQSLGQGLEFLIYFQGNSAPDKSGLPSDRFSAERTGGSVSTLTIQRTQQEDSAVYLCASSLAGRRGKLFFGSGTQLSVL.

The table lists this clonotype with a few counts. V usage is TRBV5-1 and J usage is TRBJ1-4, with TRBD1 matching 8 bases. This CDR3 contains 15 residues. Germline V gives CDR1 SGHRS, CDR2 YFSETQ. V gave up 4 bases and J gave up 4 bases; unmatched junction bases: 6. CDR3 region: CASSVTGGGNEKLFF. CDR3 DNA: TGCGCCAGCAGCGTTACAGGGGGAGGTAATGAAAAACTGTTTTTT.

This clonotype showed up many times. This sequence joins TRBV24-1 and TRBJ2-1, with 10 bases aligning to TRBD2. Losses at the gene ends were 5 bases for V and 1 base for J; bases not matched to a gene: 4. The length of the CDR3 is 16 residues. In germline, CDR1 is KGHDR, CDR2 SFDVKD. This CDR3 reads CATSGLAGESYNEQFF. In DNA form, the CDR3 reads TGTGCCACCAGTGGGCTAGCGGGGGAGTCCTACAATGAGCAGTTCTTC.

This clonotype was counted only a few times. V is TRBV14 and J is TRBJ2-7; D unresolved. CDR3 length: 13 residues. Germline V gene lookup returns CDR1 SGHDN and CDR2 FVKESK. Between the trimmed V and J ends, which lost 2 bases and 6 bases, there was a span of 11 bases. This CDR3 is CASSQNHRLEQYF. The CDR3 DNA reads as TGTGCCAGCAGCCAAAATCATCGTCTCGAGCAGTACTTC.

This clonotype has a handful of counts. For the CDR3, the DNA is TGTGCCAGCAGTTTGACTTCCTACAATGAGCAGTTCTTC. Translation gives CASSLTSYNEQFF. V usage is TRBV28 and J usage is TRBJ2-1, with D unclear. Per germline, CDR1 MDHEN and CDR2 SYDVKM. CDR3 length equals 13 residues. V lost 3 bases to trimming and J lost 1 base, with 4 bases between them.

The chain links TRBV2 to TRBJ2-4; the match to TRBD2 covers 11 bases. CDR3 length: 16 residues. Germline lookup yields CDR1 SNHLY and CDR2 FYNNEI. V shed 6 bases, J shed 1 base, and the junction held 5 bases outside the gene matches. In DNA form, the CDR3 reads TGTGCCAGCAGCGAGACTAGCGGGGCGGCCAAAAACATTCAGTACTTC. This gives the protein CASSETSGAAKNIQYF.

This clonotype appeared a few times. The chain couples TRBV7-9 to TRBJ1-6, with a tentative D call TRBD1 (5 bases). Germline CDR1 SEHNR, CDR2 FQNEAQ (reference sequence). Deletions cut 3 bases from V and 8 bases from J, with 23 bases between. This CDR3 contains 18 residues. The CDR3 DNA follows: TGTGCCAGCAGCTTCAACATGGACAATTCTGGACTGCATTCACCCCTCCACTTT. Amino acids: CASSFNMDNSGLHSPLHF. Full variable domain (rest looked up from reference TRBV7-9 and TRBJ1-6): DTGVSQNPRHKITKRGQNVTFRCDPISEHNRLYWYRQTLGQGPEFLTYFQNEAQLEKSRLLSDRFSAERPKGSFSTLEIQRTEQGDSAMYLCASSFNMDNSGLHSPLHFGNGTRLTVT.

The chain joins TRBV4-2 to TRBJ2-3, with 7 bases aligning to TRBD1. V was pared by 5 bases and J by 2 bases, with 7 bases of the junction left unmatched. This CDR3 region has 15 residues. Germline CDR1 is LGHNA and CDR2 is YNFKEQ. The CDR3 here is CASSDRDRVTDTQYF. DNA for the CDR3: TGTGCCAGCAGCGACCGGGACAGAGTCACAGATACGCAGTATTTT.

The CDR3 DNA is TGCGCCAGCAGCTCCGGACAGCGGACCGGGGAGCTGTTTTTT. Translation gives CASSSGQRTGELFF. The chain combines TRBV5-1 with TRBJ2-2; maybe TRBD1 (6 bases). V was clipped by 3 bases and J by 5 bases, with 11 bases between them. The CDR3 loop spans 14 amino acids. Germline CDR1 SGHRS, CDR2 YFSETQ.

The CDR3 DNA is TGTGCCAGCAGCGGGACGCCCGGTTTAGGCGAGCAGTACTTC. Its protein product is CASSGTPGLGEQYF. The chain is built from TRBV6-6 and TRBJ2-7; D may be TRBD1 or TRBD2 (5 bases each). Germline lookup yields CDR1 MNHNY and CDR2 SVGAGI (reference sequence). V was shortened by 6 bases and J by 6 bases, with 18 bases between the two germline ends. The CDR3 spans 14 residues.

In nucleotides, the CDR3 is TGTGCCAGCAGTTTATCACGGCCAGATCGGACAGATACGCAGTATTTT. Protein sequence: CASSLSRPDRTDTQYF. The chain uses TRBV27 and TRBJ2-3, with no clear D. This CDR3 comprises 16 residues. The V and J ends lost 0 bases and 3 bases respectively, with 13 bases between them. Germline lookup yields CDR1 MNHEY and CDR2 SMNVEV (reference sequence).

This clonotype was seen only a few times. The genes are TRBV5-1 and TRBJ2-3; 9 nucleotides match TRBD1. The CDR3 is 13 residues long. J was trimmed by 6 bases and V by 3 bases; bases with no gene match: 2. In germline, CDR1 is SGHRS, CDR2 YFSETQ. CDR3 in amino acids: CASSWTGEDTQYF. The CDR3 bases are TGCGCCAGCAGCTGGACAGGGGAGGATACGCAGTATTTT. The entire variable domain, with the rest obtained from reference TRBV5-1 and TRBJ2-3, is as follows: KAGVTQTPRYLIKTRGQQVTLSCSPISGHRSVSWYQQTPGQGLQFLFEYFSETQRNKGNFPGRFSGRQFSNSRSEMNVSTLELGDSALYLCASSWTGEDTQYFGPGTRLTVL.

This chain links TRBV27 with TRBJ2-3, with 10 bases fitting TRBD1. From germline, CDR1 is MNHEY and CDR2 SMNVEV (reference sequence). The CDR3 covers 16 residues. The V gene end was trimmed by 6 bases and the J gene end by 2 bases; junction bases not matched to a gene: 8. CDR3 bases: TGTGCCAGCAGGCCTTCCGGGACAGGGGCCACAGATACGCAGTATTTT. Translation gives CASRPSGTGATDTQYF.